The present TCR beta chain was sequenced within a study of CD8+ T cells in alopecia areata. Worth noting for this clone: Its antigen is not identified.

This CDR3 is 15 amino acids long. Germline V gives CDR1 SGHRS, CDR2 YFSETQ. Trimming shortened V by 1 base and J by 1 base, and 12 bases separated the two germline ends. General observations from the study: Scalp samples also contribute reads from the resident alphabeta T cells found in normal skin. Clarity of TCR sharing across patients fell short of that in mice, possibly HLA-related.

Extracted RNA was reverse transcribed into cDNA, the sequencing template. Assay used: immunoSEQ multiplex PCR; TCRdb lists only in-frame clones, some missing. Here the sample spans about 170,000 clones, just over 65% being singletons. Peripheral blood, together with lesional scalp punch biopsies, was collected from alopecia areata patients. The sample here was CD8+ T cells sorted from blood, taken at week 0. This chain connects TRBV5-1 to TRBJ2-7; maybe TRBD1 (5 bases). The sequence was collected from a human donor with alopecia areata. The CDR3 sequence: CASSLRQGHSYEQYF. The CDR3 nucleotides read TGCGCCAGCAGCTTGAGGCAGGGCCATTCCTACGAGCAGTACTTC. The complete variable domain, with remaining parts taken from reference TRBV5-1 and TRBJ2-7, reads KAGVTQTPRYLIKTRGQQVTLSCSPISGHRSVSWYQQTPGQGLQFLFEYFSETQRNKGNFPGRFSGRQFSNSRSEMNVSTLELGDSALYLCASSLRQGHSYEQYFGPGTRLTVT.